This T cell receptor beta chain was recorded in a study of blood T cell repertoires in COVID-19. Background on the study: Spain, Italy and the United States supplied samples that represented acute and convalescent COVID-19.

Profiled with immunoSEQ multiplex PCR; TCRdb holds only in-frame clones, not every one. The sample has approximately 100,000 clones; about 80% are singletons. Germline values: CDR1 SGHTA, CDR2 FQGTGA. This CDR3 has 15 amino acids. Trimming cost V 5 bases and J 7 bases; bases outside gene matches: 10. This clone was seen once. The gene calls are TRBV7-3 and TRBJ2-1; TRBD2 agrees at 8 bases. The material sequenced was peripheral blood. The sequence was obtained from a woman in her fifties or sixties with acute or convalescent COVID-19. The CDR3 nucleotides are TGTGCCAGCAGCCAGGGGCGGGGGGCGTCGAATGAGCAGTTCTTC. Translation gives CASSQGRGASNEQFF.